What follows are 32 T cell receptor beta chains derived from one specimen sequenced in a study of identical twins. Using its own MiXCR run on the 5' RACE reads, TCRdb lists one record per CDR3 protein. The table includes about 690,000 distinct CDR3 sequences, around 20% detected once. The same specimen was also included in a second study, on T cells expressing NK-cell markers.

The specimen was PBMCs. The receptors were sampled from a woman aged 18-29 years in good health.

This clonotype was observed a few times. This sequence joins TRBV5-1 and TRBJ2-1, with D possibly being TRBD1 (6 bases). The CDR3 is made up of 14 amino acids. Germline V gene data show CDR1 as SGHRS and CDR2 as YFSETQ. V lost 4 bases to trimming and J lost 6 bases, with 14 bases between them. The CDR3 sequence is CASSPRGRSNEQFF. The CDR3 nucleotides read TGCGCCAGCAGCCCCAGGGGAAGGAGCAATGAGCAGTTCTTC.

This clonotype was seen ten or more times. This chain joins TRBV12-3 or TRBV12-4 and TRBJ1-5, with no clear D. The V and J ends lost 6 bases and 3 bases respectively, with 12 bases between them. The CDR3 totals 14 residues. The CDR3 DNA is TGTGCCAGCAGCAGTCGCCCAGACAATCAGCCCCAGCATTTT. Amino acids: CASSSRPDNQPQHF.

In its sample, this clonotype was seen a few times. The J gene is TRBJ2-2, the V gene TRBV6-2 or TRBV6-3; TRBD2 aligns across 8 bases. This CDR3 has 15 residues. V was pared by 6 bases and J by 3 bases, with 6 bases of the junction left unmatched. The V gene's germline CDR1 is MNHEY and CDR2 SVGEGT. The CDR3, as DNA: TGTGCCAGCAGACGAGCGGGAGCGTACACCGGGGAGCTGTTTTTT. This sequence encodes CASRRAGAYTGELFF.

This chain uses TRBV10-3 with TRBJ2-1; D gene ambiguous. V lost 0 bases and J lost 4, with 7 bases in between. There are 14 residues in the CDR3. Germline V CDR1 and CDR2: ENHRY, SYGVKD. The CDR3 spells CAISESTLYNEQFF. CDR3 bases: TGTGCCATCAGTGAGTCGACTCTGTACAATGAGCAGTTCTTC.

This clonotype was detected a few times. This rearrangement joins TRBV5-1 to TRBJ2-7; TRBD2 matches at 10 bases. Trimming took 1 base from V and 1 from J; bases not matched to a gene: 8. CDR3 length equals 17 residues. Germline CDR1 SGHRS, CDR2 YFSETQ. This CDR3 reads CASSLSLAGDGSYEQYF. CDR3 in DNA: TGCGCCAGCAGCTTGTCCCTAGCGGGAGATGGATCCTACGAGCAGTACTTC.

This clonotype was recorded a few times. The rearrangement links TRBV11-2 to TRBJ2-3, with a possible D match to TRBD2 (8 bases). CDR1 SGHAT and CDR2 FQNNGV come from the germline V gene. There are 19 residues in the CDR3. Trimming removed 5 bases from V and 3 bases from J, with 27 bases in between. The CDR3 region is CASSLGGYVRGGRTDTQYF. The DNA of the CDR3 is TGTGCCAGCAGCCTAGGGGGCTACGTCCGCGGGGGGCGGACAGATACGCAGTATTTT.

This clonotype came up a few times. V gene TRBV12-3 or TRBV12-4 combines with J gene TRBJ1-2, with D possibly matching TRBD1 (6 bases). With 5 bases removed from V and 0 bases from J, the gap between germline ends came to 16 bases. The CDR3 covers 16 residues. The CDR3 DNA sequence: TGTGCCAGCAGTCCTAGTTTGGGGGGCACTAACTATGGCTACACCTTC. Protein product: CASSPSLGGTNYGYTF.

V usage is TRBV6-1 and J usage is TRBJ2-3; no clear D gene. Trimming removed 8 bases from V and 4 bases from J, with 16 bases in between. Germline CDR1 MNHNS, CDR2 SASEGT. This CDR3 spans 14 amino acids. This CDR3 reads CASRRQGPADTQYF. CDR3 bases: TGTGCCAGCCGGCGACAAGGGCCGGCAGATACGCAGTATTTT.

Many counts were recorded for this clonotype. This chain connects TRBV27 to TRBJ1-6; D call uncertain. V gave up 2 bases and J gave up 4 bases, with 6 bases separating them. Germline loops: CDR1 MNHEY, CDR2 SMNVEV (reference sequence). The CDR3 loop spans 14 amino acids. Written as DNA, the CDR3 is TGTGCCAGCAGTTTACAGAGTTATAATTCACCCCTCCACTTT. It specifies CASSLQSYNSPLHF.

Ten or more counts support this clonotype. The genes are TRBV13 and TRBJ1-2; maybe TRBD1 (6 bases). The V gene's germline CDR1 is PRHDT and CDR2 FYEKMQ (reference sequence). Trimming removed 4 bases from V and 11 bases from J, with 14 bases in between. The CDR3 runs to 12 residues. This CDR3 is CASSYRGRGYTF. CDR3 nucleotide sequence: TGTGCCAGCAGCTATCGGGGGCGCGGGTACACCTTC.

This clonotype was seen more than once but under ten times. V and J are TRBV20-1 and TRBJ2-1, with a possible D match to TRBD2 (5 bases). The CDR3 covers 15 residues. The V gene lost 1 base and the J gene lost 5 bases, with 15 bases spanning the gap. Germline-derived CDR1 and CDR2 are DFQATT and SNEGSKA (reference sequence). The CDR3 protein is CSARGLRGIHNEQFF. DNA for the CDR3: TGCAGTGCTAGAGGGCTTCGGGGAATCCACAATGAGCAGTTCTTC.

This clonotype showed up many times. This chain joins TRBV29-1 and TRBJ2-7; weak D call: TRBD1 (5 bases). The CDR3 runs to 10 residues. The germline CDR1 and CDR2 sequences are SQVTM and ANQGSEA. CDR3 loop: CSVGAYEQYF. The CDR3 region has the DNA TGCAGTGTAGGGGCCTACGAGCAGTACTTC.

The V call is TRBV7-3, the J call TRBJ2-1; 8 bases fit TRBD2. Per germline, CDR1 SGHTA and CDR2 FQGTGA. With V trimmed by 1 base and J by 6 bases, 8 bases remained unmatched. This CDR3 has 16 amino acids. The CDR3 protein is CASSLKGGGLVNEQFF. The CDR3 coding sequence is TGTGCCAGCAGCTTAAAGGGCGGGGGGCTGGTCAATGAGCAGTTCTTC.

V usage is TRBV20-1 and J usage is TRBJ1-5; the D gene is possibly TRBD1 (6 bases). CDR3 length: 15 amino acids. Trimming stripped 5 bases from V and 5 bases from J, with 19 bases between. Germline values: CDR1 DFQATT, CDR2 SNEGSKA (reference sequence). CDR3 in amino acids: CSASRGRGHDQPQHF. The CDR3 coding sequence is TGCAGTGCTTCCAGGGGAAGAGGGCACGATCAGCCCCAGCATTTT.

The rearrangement uses TRBV10-3 and TRBJ1-2; D gene uncertain. The CDR3 runs to 11 residues. Germline V gene data show CDR1 as ENHRY and CDR2 as SYGVKD. Trimming stripped 4 bases from V and 1 base from J, with 1 base between. As DNA, the CDR3 is TGTGCCATCAGTGGTAACTATGGCTACACCTTC. Translation: CAISGNYGYTF.

This clonotype has a count of ten or more. The J gene is TRBJ2-1, the V gene TRBV12-3 or TRBV12-4; 8 positions match TRBD2. The CDR3 has 14 residues. V shed 5 bases and J 4 bases; nucleotides not matched to a gene: 4. CDR3: CASSLSGVYNEQFF. CDR3 nucleotide sequence: TGTGCCAGCAGTCTTAGCGGGGTATACAATGAGCAGTTCTTC.

This clonotype has ten or more counts. V is TRBV20-1 and J is TRBJ2-7, with D perhaps TRBD1 (6 bases). This CDR3 contains 15 residues. Germline CDR1 reads DFQATT; CDR2 reads SNEGSKA (reference sequence). The V and J ends lost 0 bases and 3 bases respectively, with 15 bases between them. The CDR3 region has the DNA TGCAGTGCTAGAGAGGTGGGCAGGGGACACTACGAGCAGTACTTC. Its translation: CSAREVGRGHYEQYF.

The genes are TRBV29-1 and TRBJ2-5; TRBD2 matches at 13 bases. Germline CDR1 reads SQVTM; CDR2 reads ANQGSEA. This CDR3 is 14 amino acids long. Trimming took 5 bases from V and 4 from J; bases not matched to a gene: 4. CDR3 region: CSVLGLAGLETQYF. CDR3 nucleotide sequence: TGCAGCGTTCTGGGACTAGCGGGACTAGAGACCCAGTACTTC.

This rearrangement joins TRBV9 to TRBJ2-5; possibly TRBD1 for D (5 bases). Looked up from germline, CDR1 is SGDLS and CDR2 is YYNGEE. The CDR3 is 14 residues long. Trimming left V 4 bases short and J 1 base short, with 11 bases between. The CDR3 reads CASSHMGPQETQYF. CDR3 nucleotides: TGTGCCAGCAGCCACATGGGGCCCCAAGAGACCCAGTACTTC.

The rearrangement links TRBV12-3 or TRBV12-4 to TRBJ1-2, with D unresolved. The V end was cut by 5 bases, the J end by 5 bases, with 15 bases between. The CDR3 sequence is 14 residues long. The CDR3 nucleotides are TGTGCCAGCAGTCCTACGTCCATGTATTATGGCTACACCTTC. Protein product: CASSPTSMYYGYTF.

The genes are TRBV20-1 and TRBJ2-5, with 8 bases identical to TRBD1. This CDR3 contains 14 residues. V lost 2 bases and J lost 4; bases outside the gene matches: 6. Germline lookup yields CDR1 DFQATT and CDR2 SNEGSKA (reference sequence). In nucleotides, the CDR3 is TGCAGTGCTAGACAGCTTACAGGGGGAGAGACCCAGTACTTC. Residues: CSARQLTGGETQYF.

This clonotype was counted ten times or more. The CDR3 nucleotides read TGCAGTGCTAGAGAGGGCAGCTACAATGAGCAGTTCTTC. Translating it yields CSAREGSYNEQFF. The rearrangement joins TRBV20-1 to TRBJ2-1; D is undetermined. CDR1 and CDR2 from the germline V gene are DFQATT and SNEGSKA (reference sequence). CDR3 length: 13 residues. Deletions cut 0 bases from V and 3 bases from J, with 6 bases between.

This clonotype came up many times. The gene calls are TRBV20-1 and TRBJ2-7, with D possibly matching TRBD2 (6 bases). With 3 bases removed from V and 3 bases from J, the gap between germline ends came to 9 bases. In germline, CDR1 is DFQATT, CDR2 SNEGSKA (reference sequence). This CDR3 is built from 12 residues. The CDR3 loop is CSASPGVYEQYF. The DNA of the CDR3 is TGCAGTGCTAGCCCGGGGGTCTACGAGCAGTACTTC.

V is TRBV20-1 and J is TRBJ2-7, with unresolved D. V was cut by 8 bases and J by 0 bases, with 14 bases left in between. The CDR3 spans 13 residues. Germline values: CDR1 DFQATT, CDR2 SNEGSKA (reference sequence). CDR3 amino acids: CSIGRPSSYEQYF. DNA of the CDR3: TGCAGTATTGGACGTCCTAGCTCCTACGAGCAGTACTTC.

This clonotype was picked up a small number of times. The V call is TRBV4-2, the J call TRBJ2-7; the match to TRBD2 covers 11 bases. V trimming: 2 bases; J trimming: 0 bases; junction bases outside the gene matches: 6. This CDR3 region has 17 residues. Germline-derived CDR1 and CDR2 are LGHNA and YNFKEQ. CDR3 region: CASSQRPGLAGSYEQYF. For the CDR3, the DNA is TGTGCCAGCAGCCAACGACCTGGACTAGCGGGCTCCTACGAGCAGTACTTC.

The rearrangement links TRBV20-1 to TRBJ1-5; D is perhaps TRBD1 (5 bases). The CDR3 covers 14 residues. The germline V gene encodes CDR1 DFQATT and CDR2 SNEGSKA (reference sequence). V lost 3 bases and J lost 4, with 13 bases in between. CDR3 amino acids: CSASIRQMNQPQHF. In DNA form, the CDR3 reads TGCAGTGCTAGCATCAGACAGATGAATCAGCCCCAGCATTTT.

This clonotype occurred a few times. The chain recombines TRBV4-3 with TRBJ2-1, with D perhaps matching TRBD2 (6 bases). The CDR3 has 16 residues. From germline, CDR1 is LGHNA and CDR2 YSLEER. With 0 bases removed from V and 3 bases from J, the gap between germline ends came to 12 bases. The CDR3 bases are TGCGCCAGCAGCCAAGATCGTGGAGGGTTCTACAATGAGCAGTTCTTC. It specifies CASSQDRGGFYNEQFF.

The rearrangement links TRBV29-1 to TRBJ2-5; perhaps TRBD2 as D (6 bases). Trimming pared 7 bases from V and 6 bases from J, leaving 15 bases between. Germline-derived CDR1 and CDR2 are SQVTM and ANQGSEA. The CDR3 has 12 amino acids. CDR3 in DNA: TGCAGCGCCCAGACTGCGGGGAAGACCCAGTACTTC. Translated: CSAQTAGKTQYF.

This clonotype turned up a few times. This rearrangement joins TRBV10-2 to TRBJ2-3, with 7 bases fitting TRBD2. Losses at the gene ends were 2 bases for V and 0 bases for J; bases not matched to a gene: 5. The CDR3 contains 16 residues. Germline CDR1 WSHSY, CDR2 SAAADI. The CDR3 here is CASSERLAESTDTQYF. The DNA of the CDR3 is TGCGCCAGCAGTGAGCGGCTAGCGGAAAGCACAGATACGCAGTATTTT.

This clonotype was detected a few times. The chain carries TRBV20-1 and TRBJ1-1; D not certain. Trimming removed 4 bases at V and 1 base at J, with 16 bases between. The CDR3 length is 15 residues. CDR1 is DFQATT and CDR2 is SNEGSKA in the germline V gene (reference sequence). CDR3 DNA: TGCAGTGCTAAGGACCTGGACCGCAAGAACACTGAAGCTTTCTTT. Encoded protein: CSAKDLDRKNTEAFF.

This clonotype has just a few counts. This chain uses TRBV6-1 with TRBJ1-2; no clear D gene. The ends were cut back, 2 bases at V and 7 bases at J, with 8 bases in the middle. Germline V lookup: CDR1 MNHNS, CDR2 SASEGT. The CDR3 length is 12 residues. The CDR3 protein is CASSEPYGGYTF. DNA of the CDR3: TGTGCCAGCAGTGAACCGTACGGTGGCTACACCTTC.

This clonotype was counted many times. V is TRBV7-2 and J is TRBJ1-5; D may be TRBD1 (6 bases). The CDR3 contains 13 residues. Germline V gene data show CDR1 as SGHTA and CDR2 as FQGNSA. V was pared by 5 bases and J by 3 bases, with 8 bases between. CDR3 nucleotide sequence: TGTGCCAGCAGCCACAGGGTCAATCAGCCCCAGCATTTT. Translation: CASSHRVNQPQHF.